This T cell receptor beta chain was sequenced during a study of cytomegalovirus exposure and HLA in healthy donors. Whole-study results and caveats: The study listed under 200 cytomegalovirus-associated TCR beta chains.

This clone came up a few times. Antigen unknown. Clones were read by immunoSEQ multiplex PCR, and TCRdb kept only the in-frame ones, dropping some. This sample has 200,000 or so clones, with 80% to 95% found just once. The validation cohort, a group of under 150 subjects, included the donors and was separate from the roughly 620-subject first cohort. The receptor was isolated from a woman younger than 30 in good health and CMV-seronegative. The sequencing sample was made of PBMCs.

The CDR3 loop is CASSSAGTEFF. As DNA, the CDR3 is TGTGCCAGCAGCTCCGCCGGGACTGAATTTTTT. The rearrangement links TRBV11-2 to TRBJ1-4, with D perhaps TRBD1 (5 bases). The germline V and J ends were trimmed by 4 bases and 17 bases, with 14 bases remaining between them. From germline, CDR1 is SGHAT and CDR2 FQNNGV. The CDR3 loop spans 11 amino acids.